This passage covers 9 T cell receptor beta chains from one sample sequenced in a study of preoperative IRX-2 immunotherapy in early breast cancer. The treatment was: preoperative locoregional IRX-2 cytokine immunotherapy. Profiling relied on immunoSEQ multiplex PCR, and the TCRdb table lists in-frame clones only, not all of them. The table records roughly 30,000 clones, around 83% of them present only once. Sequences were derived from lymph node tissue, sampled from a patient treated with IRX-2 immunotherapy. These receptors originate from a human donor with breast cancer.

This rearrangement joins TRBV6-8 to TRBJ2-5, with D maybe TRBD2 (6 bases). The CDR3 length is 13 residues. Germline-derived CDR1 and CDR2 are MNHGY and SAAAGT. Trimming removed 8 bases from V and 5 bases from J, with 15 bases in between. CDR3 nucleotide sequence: TGTGCCAGCCGGAGGGCCGAGCGGGAGACCCAGTACTTC. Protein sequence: CASRRAERETQYF.

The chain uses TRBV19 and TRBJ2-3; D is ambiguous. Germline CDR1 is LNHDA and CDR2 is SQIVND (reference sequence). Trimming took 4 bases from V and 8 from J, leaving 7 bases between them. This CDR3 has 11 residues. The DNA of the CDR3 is TGTGCCAGTAGTACCGAAGCTACGCAGTATTTT. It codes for CASSTEATQYF. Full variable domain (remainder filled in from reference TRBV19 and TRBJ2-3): DGGITQSPKYLFRKEGQNVTLSCEQNLNHDAMYWYRQDPGQGLRLIYYSQIVNDFQKGDIAEGYSVSREKKESFPLTVTSAQKNPTAFYLCASSTEATQYFGPGTRLTVL.

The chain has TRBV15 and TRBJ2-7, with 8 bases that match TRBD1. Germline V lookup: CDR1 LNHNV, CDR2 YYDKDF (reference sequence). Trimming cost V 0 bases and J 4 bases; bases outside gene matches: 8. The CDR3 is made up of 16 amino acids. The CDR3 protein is CATSRDSGQGSYEQYF. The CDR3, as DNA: TGTGCCACCAGCAGAGATAGTGGACAGGGATCGTACGAGCAGTACTTC.

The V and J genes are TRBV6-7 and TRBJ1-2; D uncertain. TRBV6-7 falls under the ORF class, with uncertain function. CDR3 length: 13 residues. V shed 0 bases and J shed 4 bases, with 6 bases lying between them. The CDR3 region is CASSYSALYGYTF. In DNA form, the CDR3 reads TGTGCCAGCAGTTACTCGGCCCTCTATGGCTACACCTTC.

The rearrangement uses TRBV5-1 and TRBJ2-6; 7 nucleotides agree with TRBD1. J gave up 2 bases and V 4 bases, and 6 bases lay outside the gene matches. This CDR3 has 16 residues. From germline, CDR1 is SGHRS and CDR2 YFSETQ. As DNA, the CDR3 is TGCGCCAGCAGCCCGGGACAGAAGGCTGGGGCCAACGTCCTGACTTTC. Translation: CASSPGQKAGANVLTF.

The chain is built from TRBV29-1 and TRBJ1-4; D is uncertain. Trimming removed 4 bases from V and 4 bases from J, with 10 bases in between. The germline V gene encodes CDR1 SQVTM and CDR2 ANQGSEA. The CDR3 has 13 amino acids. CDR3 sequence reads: CSVGNRLNEKLFF. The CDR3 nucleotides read TGCAGCGTTGGGAACAGACTTAATGAAAAACTGTTTTTT.

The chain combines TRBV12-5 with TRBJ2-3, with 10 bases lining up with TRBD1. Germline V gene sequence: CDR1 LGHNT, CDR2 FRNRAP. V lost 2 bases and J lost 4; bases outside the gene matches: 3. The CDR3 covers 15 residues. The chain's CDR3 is CASGLQGQGSDTQYF. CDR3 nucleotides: TGTGCTAGTGGTTTGCAGGGACAGGGGTCAGATACGCAGTATTTT. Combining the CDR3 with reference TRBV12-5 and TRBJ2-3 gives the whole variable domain DARVTQTPRHKVTEMGQEVTMRCQPILGHNTVFWYRQTMMQGLELLAYFRNRAPLDDSGMPKDRFSAEMPDATLATLKIQPSEPRDSAVYFCASGLQGQGSDTQYFGPGTRLTVL.

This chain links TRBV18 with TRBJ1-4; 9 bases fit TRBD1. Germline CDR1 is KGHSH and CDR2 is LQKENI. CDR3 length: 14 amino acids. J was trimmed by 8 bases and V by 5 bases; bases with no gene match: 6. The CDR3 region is CASSNRGPKEKLFF. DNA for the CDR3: TGTGCCAGCTCAAACAGGGGGCCAAAAGAAAAACTGTTTTTT.

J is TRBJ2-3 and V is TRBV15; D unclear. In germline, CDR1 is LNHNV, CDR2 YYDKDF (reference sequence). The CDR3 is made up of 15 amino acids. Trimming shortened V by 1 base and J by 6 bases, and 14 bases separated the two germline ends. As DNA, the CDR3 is TGTGCCACCAGCAGAGCCACAGCAAGGGTGGATACGCAGTATTTT. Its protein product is CATSRATARVDTQYF.